Presented here are 13 T cell receptor beta chains from one specimen sequenced in a study of OX40 agonist ivuxolimab in advanced cancers. Assay: immunoSEQ multiplex PCR; the TCRdb copy retains only in-frame clones and omits some. Seen here are about 46,000 clones, 82% observed once, and the top ten hold about 1.8%. The material sequenced was CD4+ or CD8+ T cells sorted from blood, taken in a trial of the OX40 agonist ivuxolimab. Every receptor here comes from an adult with an advanced solid tumor such as melanoma, head and neck, liver or kidney cancer.

As to this clone: One end of the junction varies from germline; a read error may be responsible. This chain links TRBV30 with TRBJ1-1, with a possible D match to TRBD1 (6 bases). CDR1 is GTSNPN and CDR2 is SVGIG in the germline V gene (reference sequence). This CDR3 is built from 12 residues. CDR3: CAWNGGAAEAFF. The CDR3, as DNA: TGTGCCTGGAACGGGGGGGCGGCTGAGGCTTTCTTT.

The chain has TRBV5-4 and TRBJ1-1; D perhaps matches TRBD1 (6 bases). Germline V CDR1 and CDR2: SGHNT, YYREEE (reference sequence). V was clipped by 3 bases and J by 0 bases, with 12 bases between them. CDR3 size: 15 residues. The CDR3 sequence is CASSYQGQMNTEAFF. The CDR3 DNA reads as TGTGCCAGCAGCTACCAAGGACAGATGAACACTGAAGCTTTCTTT.

The chain recombines TRBV2 with TRBJ1-2; D is unclear. With 8 bases removed from V and 4 bases from J, the gap between germline ends came to 8 bases. The CDR3 is 11 residues long. Per the germline V gene, CDR1 is SNHLY and CDR2 is FYNNEI. The CDR3 protein is CASSRSYGYTF. DNA for the CDR3: TGTGCCAGCTCAAGGAGCTATGGCTACACCTTC.

This rearrangement joins TRBV9 to TRBJ1-3; D gene uncertain. From germline, CDR1 is SGDLS and CDR2 YYNGEE. The CDR3 spans 18 residues. V was clipped by 0 bases and J by 0 bases, with 16 bases between them. CDR3 sequence reads: CASSVGVSGGGSGNTIYF. For the CDR3, the DNA is TGTGCCAGCAGCGTAGGAGTCTCGGGAGGCGGCTCTGGAAACACCATATATTTT.

This chain joins TRBV11-2 and TRBJ2-5; 7 nucleotides line up with TRBD2. The end of the DNA fits TRBJ2-7 better, so the J call may be wrong. The germline CDR1 and CDR2 sequences are SGHAT and FQNNGV. The length of the CDR3 is 15 residues. The CDR3 DNA reads as TGTGCCAGCAGCCGGGGAGCGGGGCAACCCTACGAGCAGTACTTC. It encodes CASSRGAGQPYEQYF.

A single count supports this clone. J is TRBJ2-5 and V is TRBV12-5; perhaps TRBD2 as D (6 bases). Germline V CDR1 and CDR2: LGHNT, FRNRAP. This CDR3 contains 18 residues. Deletions cut 1 base from V and 4 bases from J, with 22 bases between. In nucleotides, the CDR3 is TGTGCTAGTGGTTTGGGACTGACTTTAGCGGCTAGCTCAGAGACCCAGTACTTC. Translating it yields CASGLGLTLAASSETQYF.

This clone has only a few counts. The chain couples TRBV7-2 to TRBJ2-4; TRBD1 is a possible D gene (6 bases). This CDR3 spans 17 amino acids. V gave up 5 bases and J gave up 3 bases, with 20 bases separating them. In germline, CDR1 is SGHTA, CDR2 FQGNSA. This CDR3 reads CASSLSGQRGVKNIQYF. In DNA, the CDR3 is TGTGCCAGCAGCCTATCTGGACAGAGGGGAGTCAAAAACATTCAGTACTTC. Full variable domain (remainder filled in from reference TRBV7-2 and TRBJ2-4): GAGVSQSPSNKVTEKGKDVELRCDPISGHTALYWYRQSLGQGLEFLIYFQGNSAPDKSGLPSDRFSAERTGGSVSTLTIQRTQQEDSAVYLCASSLSGQRGVKNIQYFGAGTRLSVL.

The chain has TRBV11-2 and TRBJ2-7, with TRBD1 matching 7 bases. Trimming took 5 bases from V and 5 from J; bases not matched to a gene: 3. This CDR3 has 12 residues. CDR1 and CDR2 (germline): SGHAT, FQNNGV. The CDR3 coding sequence is TGTGCCAGCAGCCCAAGGGGGCACGAGCAGTACTTC. Its translation is CASSPRGHEQYF.

This rearrangement joins TRBV30 to TRBJ1-6, with D unclear. Germline CDR1 GTSNPN, CDR2 SVGIG (reference sequence). The CDR3 is 13 residues long. Trimming removed 1 base from V and 6 bases from J, with 7 bases in between. The CDR3 loop reads CAWSGQPNSPLHF. CDR3 coding DNA: TGTGCCTGGAGTGGGCAGCCTAATTCACCCCTCCACTTT.

Only one count was recorded for this clone. The gene calls are TRBV5-1 and TRBJ2-1, with 7 nucleotides matching TRBD1. CDR1 SGHRS and CDR2 YFSETQ come from the germline V gene. The CDR3 spans 15 residues. V dropped 4 bases and J dropped 0; count of bases not matched to a gene: 4. Written as DNA, the CDR3 is TGCGCCAGCAGCGAGGGACAGAGCTCCTACAATGAGCAGTTCTTC. Encoded protein: CASSEGQSSYNEQFF.

The chain couples TRBV6-5 to TRBJ2-2, with TRBD1 as a possible D gene (5 bases). The germline V gene encodes CDR1 MNHEY and CDR2 SVGAGI. This CDR3 has 15 residues. V lost 5 bases and J 1 base, leaving 11 bases between the germline ends. CDR3 sequence: CASSRQTLNTGELFF. The CDR3 region has the DNA TGTGCCAGCAGTCGACAGACTCTGAACACCGGGGAGCTGTTTTTT.

Written as DNA, the CDR3 is TGTGCCAGCTCACCACAGAGGTCCACTGAAGCTTTCTTT. Translated, it gives CASSPQRSTEAFF. The chain has TRBV18 and TRBJ1-1; D gene unclear. V lost 1 base, J lost 4 bases, and 7 bases lay in between. Germline loops: CDR1 KGHSH, CDR2 LQKENI. The CDR3 extends over 13 amino acids. Drawing the rest from reference TRBV18 and TRBJ1-1, the complete variable domain is NAGVMQNPRHLVRRRGQEARLRCSPMKGHSHVYWYRQLPEEGLKFMVYLQKENIIDESGMPKERFSAEFPKEGPSILRIQQVVRGDSAAYFCASSPQRSTEAFFGQGTRLTVV.

V and J are TRBV7-2 and TRBJ1-2; TRBD1 agrees at 8 bases. Trimming at V came to 5 bases and at J to 6 bases, leaving 8 bases not matched to a gene. There are 14 residues in the CDR3. CDR1 is SGHTA, CDR2 FQGNSA, per germline. CDR3 in DNA: TGTGCCAGCAGCCAAGGGACAGGTGTAAATGGCTACACCTTC. Protein sequence: CASSQGTGVNGYTF.